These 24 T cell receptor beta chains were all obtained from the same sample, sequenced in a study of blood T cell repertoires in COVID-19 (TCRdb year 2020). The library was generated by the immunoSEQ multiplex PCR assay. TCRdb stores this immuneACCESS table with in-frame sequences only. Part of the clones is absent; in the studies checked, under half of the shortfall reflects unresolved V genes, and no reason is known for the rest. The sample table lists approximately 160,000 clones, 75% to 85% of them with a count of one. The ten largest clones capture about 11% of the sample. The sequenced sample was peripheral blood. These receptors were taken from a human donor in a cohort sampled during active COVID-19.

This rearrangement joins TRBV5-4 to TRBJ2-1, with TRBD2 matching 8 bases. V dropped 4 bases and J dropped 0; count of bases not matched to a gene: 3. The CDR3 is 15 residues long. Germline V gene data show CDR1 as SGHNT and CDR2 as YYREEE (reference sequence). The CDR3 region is CASSRGTSSYNEQFF. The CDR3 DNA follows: TGTGCCAGCAGCCGCGGGACTAGCTCCTACAATGAGCAGTTCTTC.

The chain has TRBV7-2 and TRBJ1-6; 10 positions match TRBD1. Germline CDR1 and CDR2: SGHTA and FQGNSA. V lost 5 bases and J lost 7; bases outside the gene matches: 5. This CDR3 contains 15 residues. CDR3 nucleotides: TGTGCCAGCAGCCCGTGGACAGGGGGAAATTCACCCCTCCACTTT. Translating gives CASSPWTGGNSPLHF.

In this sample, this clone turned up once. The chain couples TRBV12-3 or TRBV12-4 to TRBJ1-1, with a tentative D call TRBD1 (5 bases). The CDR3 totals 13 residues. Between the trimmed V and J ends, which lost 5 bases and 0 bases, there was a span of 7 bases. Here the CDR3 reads CASSPRVNTEAFF. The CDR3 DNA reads TGTGCCAGCAGTCCCAGGGTGAACACTGAAGCTTTCTTT.

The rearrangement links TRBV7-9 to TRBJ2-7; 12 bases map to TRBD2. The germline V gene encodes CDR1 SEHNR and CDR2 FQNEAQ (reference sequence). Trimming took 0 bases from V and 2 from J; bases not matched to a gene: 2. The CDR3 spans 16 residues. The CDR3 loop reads CASSLALAGGTYEQYF. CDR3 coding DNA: TGTGCCAGCAGCTTAGCGCTAGCGGGGGGGACCTACGAGCAGTACTTC.

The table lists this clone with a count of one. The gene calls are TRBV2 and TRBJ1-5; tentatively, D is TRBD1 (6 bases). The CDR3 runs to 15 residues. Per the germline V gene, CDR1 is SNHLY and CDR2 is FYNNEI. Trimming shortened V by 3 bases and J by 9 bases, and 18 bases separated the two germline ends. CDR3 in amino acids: CASSDVRGPQGPQHF. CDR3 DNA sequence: TGTGCCAGCAGTGATGTCAGGGGCCCGCAGGGGCCCCAGCATTTT.

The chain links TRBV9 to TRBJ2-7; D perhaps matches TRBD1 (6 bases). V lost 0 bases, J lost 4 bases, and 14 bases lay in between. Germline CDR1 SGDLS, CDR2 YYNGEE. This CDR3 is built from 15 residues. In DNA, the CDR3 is TGTGCCAGCAGCGTAGAATCCCAGGGGTGGTACGAGCAGTACTTC. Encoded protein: CASSVESQGWYEQYF.

CDR3 amino acids: CASSPGGAYNEQFF. As DNA, the CDR3 is TGTGCCAGCAGTCCGGGAGGCGCCTACAATGAGCAGTTCTTC. The chain combines TRBV27 with TRBJ2-1, with TRBD2 identical over 7 bases. V lost 5 bases to trimming and J lost 2 bases; unmatched junction nucleotides: 3. The CDR3 loop spans 14 amino acids. CDR1 is MNHEY, CDR2 SMNVEV, per germline (reference sequence).

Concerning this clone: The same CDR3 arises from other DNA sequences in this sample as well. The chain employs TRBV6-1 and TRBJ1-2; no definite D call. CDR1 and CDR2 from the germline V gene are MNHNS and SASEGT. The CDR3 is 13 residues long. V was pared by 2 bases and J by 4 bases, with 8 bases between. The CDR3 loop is CASSESGIYGYTF. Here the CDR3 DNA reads TGTGCCAGCAGTGAATCGGGGATCTATGGCTACACCTTC.

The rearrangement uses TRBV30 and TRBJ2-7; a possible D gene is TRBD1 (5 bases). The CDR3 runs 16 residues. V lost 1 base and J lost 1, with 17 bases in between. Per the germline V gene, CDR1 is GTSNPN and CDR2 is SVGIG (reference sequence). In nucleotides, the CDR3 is TGTGCCTGGAGTGCCCCTAACAGGTTTTTTTCCTACGAGCAGTACTTC. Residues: CAWSAPNRFFSYEQYF.

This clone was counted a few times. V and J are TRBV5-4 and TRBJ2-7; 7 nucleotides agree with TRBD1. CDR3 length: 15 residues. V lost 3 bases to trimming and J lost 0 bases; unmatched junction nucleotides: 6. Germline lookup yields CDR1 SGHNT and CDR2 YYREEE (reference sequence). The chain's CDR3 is CASSSAGTASYEQYF. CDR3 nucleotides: TGTGCCAGCAGCTCTGCCGGGACAGCCTCCTACGAGCAGTACTTC. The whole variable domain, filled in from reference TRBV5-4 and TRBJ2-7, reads ETGVTQSPTHLIKTRGQQVTLRCSSQSGHNTVSWYQQALGQGPQFIFQYYREEENGRGNFPPRFSGLQFPNYSSELNVNALELDDSALYLCASSSAGTASYEQYFGPGTRLTVT.

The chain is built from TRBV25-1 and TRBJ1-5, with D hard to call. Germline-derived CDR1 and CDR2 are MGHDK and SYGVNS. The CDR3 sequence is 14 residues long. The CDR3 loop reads CGRRTRKGNQPQHF. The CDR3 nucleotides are TGTGGTAGGAGGACCCGTAAGGGTAATCAGCCCCAGCATTTT.

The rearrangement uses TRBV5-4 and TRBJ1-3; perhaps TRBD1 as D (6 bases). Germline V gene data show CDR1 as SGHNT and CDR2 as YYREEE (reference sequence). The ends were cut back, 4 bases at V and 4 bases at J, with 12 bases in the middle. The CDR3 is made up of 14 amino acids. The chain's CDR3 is CASSQTGTGNTIYF. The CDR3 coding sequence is TGTGCCAGCAGCCAGACCGGGACAGGAAACACCATATATTTT.

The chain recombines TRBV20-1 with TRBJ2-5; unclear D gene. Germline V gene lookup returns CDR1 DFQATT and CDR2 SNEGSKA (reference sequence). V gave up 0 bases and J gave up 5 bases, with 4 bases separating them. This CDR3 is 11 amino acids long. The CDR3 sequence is CSARDSETQYF. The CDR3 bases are TGCAGTGCTAGAGATAGTGAGACCCAGTACTTC.

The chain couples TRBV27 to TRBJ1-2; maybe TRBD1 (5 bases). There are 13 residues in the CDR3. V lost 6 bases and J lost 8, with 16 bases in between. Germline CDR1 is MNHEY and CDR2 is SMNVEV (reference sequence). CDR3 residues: CASSNMGGGGYTF. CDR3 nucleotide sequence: TGTGCCAGCAGCAATATGGGCGGGGGGGGCTACACCTTC.

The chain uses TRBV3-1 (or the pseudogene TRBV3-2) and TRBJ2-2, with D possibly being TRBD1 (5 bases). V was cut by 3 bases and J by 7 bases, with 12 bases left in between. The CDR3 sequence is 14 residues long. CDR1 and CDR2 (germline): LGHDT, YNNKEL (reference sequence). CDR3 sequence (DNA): TGTGCCAGCAGCCATTGGGGCGTTATCGGGGAGCTGTTTTTT. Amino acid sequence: CASSHWGVIGELFF.

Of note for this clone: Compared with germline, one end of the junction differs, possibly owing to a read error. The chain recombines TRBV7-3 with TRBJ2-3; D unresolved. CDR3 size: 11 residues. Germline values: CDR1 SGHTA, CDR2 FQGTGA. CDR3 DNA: TGTGCCAGCAGCCTAACAGATACGCAGTATTTT. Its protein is CASSLTDTQYF.

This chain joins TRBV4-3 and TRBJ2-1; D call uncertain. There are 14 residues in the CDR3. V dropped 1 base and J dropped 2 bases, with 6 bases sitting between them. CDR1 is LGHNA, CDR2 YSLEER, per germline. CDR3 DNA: TGCGCCAGCAGCCAAGCCCTTACCTACAATGAGCAGTTCTTC. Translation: CASSQALTYNEQFF.

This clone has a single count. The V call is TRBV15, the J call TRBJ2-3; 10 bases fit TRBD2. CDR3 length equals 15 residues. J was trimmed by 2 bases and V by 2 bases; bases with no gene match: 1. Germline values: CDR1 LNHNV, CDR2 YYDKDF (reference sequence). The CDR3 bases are TGTGCCACCAGCAGACTAGCGGGGGACACAGATACGCAGTATTTT. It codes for CATSRLAGDTDTQYF.

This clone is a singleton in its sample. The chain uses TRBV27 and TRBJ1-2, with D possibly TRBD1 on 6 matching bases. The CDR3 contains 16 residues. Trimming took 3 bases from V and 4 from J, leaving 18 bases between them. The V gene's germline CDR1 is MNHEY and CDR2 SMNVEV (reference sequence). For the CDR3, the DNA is TGTGCCAGCAGTTTGTCCTCTACAGGGAGACGCTATGGCTACACCTTC. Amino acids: CASSLSSTGRRYGYTF.

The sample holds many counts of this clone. The CDR3 coding sequence is TGTGCCAGCAGTCGAGCAGCCCGGGGCAATCAGCCCCAGCATTTT. Protein: CASSRAARGNQPQHF. The chain links TRBV6-2 or TRBV6-3 to TRBJ1-5, with D unclear. V dropped 5 bases and J dropped 2 bases, with 13 bases sitting between them. Per germline, CDR1 MNHEY and CDR2 SVGEGT. This CDR3 comprises 15 residues.

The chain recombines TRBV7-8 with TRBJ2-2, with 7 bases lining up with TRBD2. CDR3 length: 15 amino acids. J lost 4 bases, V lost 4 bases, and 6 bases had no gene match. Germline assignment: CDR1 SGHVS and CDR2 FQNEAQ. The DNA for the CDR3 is TGTGCCAGCAGCTCATGGGAGGGGACCACCGGGGAGCTGTTTTTT. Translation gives CASSSWEGTTGELFF.

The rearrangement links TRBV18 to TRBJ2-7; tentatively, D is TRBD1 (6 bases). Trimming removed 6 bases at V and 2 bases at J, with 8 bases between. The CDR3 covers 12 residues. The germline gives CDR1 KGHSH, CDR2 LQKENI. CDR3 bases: TGTGCCAGCTCCACAGGGACCTACGAGCAGTACTTC. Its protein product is CASSTGTYEQYF.

CDR3 nucleotides: TGCGCCAGCAAGGCCAGCGCTTTAGAGCAGTACTTC. Amino acid sequence: CASKASALEQYF. The gene calls are TRBV10-1 and TRBJ2-7; D is ambiguous. This CDR3 has 12 residues. From germline, CDR1 is WNHNN and CDR2 SYGVQD (reference sequence). Between the trimmed V and J ends, which lost 7 bases and 7 bases, there was a span of 14 bases.

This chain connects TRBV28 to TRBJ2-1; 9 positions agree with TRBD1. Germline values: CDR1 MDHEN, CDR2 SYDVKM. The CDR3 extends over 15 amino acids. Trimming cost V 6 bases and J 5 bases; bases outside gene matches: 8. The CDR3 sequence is CASSPGQGGNNEQFF. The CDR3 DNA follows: TGTGCCAGCAGCCCGGGACAGGGCGGCAACAATGAGCAGTTCTTC.